This paragraph reports one T cell receptor (beta chain). The entry originates in a study of blood T cell repertoires in COVID-19. The repertoire was sequenced with immunoSEQ multiplex PCR; TCRdb's copy has only in-frame clones and lacks some. The sample contains more than 90,000 clones, 85% of which appear only once. Germline V gene lookup returns CDR1 SGHAT and CDR2 FQNNGV. The V and J ends lost 5 bases and 0 bases respectively, with 4 bases between them. The CDR3 extends over 13 amino acids. The chain combines TRBV11-2 with TRBJ2-2; D unresolved. This receptor was identified in a woman aged 70 to 79 with active or convalescent COVID-19. Sequencing was done on a sample of peripheral blood. The CDR3 region is CASSPPNTGELFF. The CDR3, as DNA: TGTGCCAGCAGCCCTCCGAACACCGGGGAGCTGTTTTTT.